Below are 3 T cell receptor beta chains sequenced from a single sample in a study of patients and donors after allogeneic stem cell transplantation. TCRdb re-derived calls from the RT-PCR reads in MiXCR, one entry per CDR3 protein. Seen here are some 880,000 distinct CDR3 sequences, around 17% observed once, and the top ten hold around 6%. The specimen was blood, either unsorted or a sorted T cell fraction (not recorded which). These TCRs come from a human donor who was either an allogeneic HSCT recipient or a stem cell or donor lymphocyte infusion donor (not recorded which). It is not recorded whose cells these are; they may come from a transplant donor.

J is TRBJ2-1 and V is TRBV20-1; 12 bases align to TRBD2. After removal of 6 bases from V and 4 bases from J, the junction contained 13 bases not matched to a gene. There are 17 residues in the CDR3. Germline V gene sequence: CDR1 DFQATT, CDR2 SNEGSKA (reference sequence). The CDR3 reads CSAPGPLAGGKYNEQFF. The CDR3 DNA is TGCAGTGCCCCCGGACCCCTAGCGGGGGGGAAATACAATGAGCAGTTCTTC.

The chain carries TRBV3-1 and TRBJ2-5; 7 bases fit TRBD1. V shed 0 bases and J 5 bases; nucleotides not matched to a gene: 6. This CDR3 spans 15 amino acids. CDR1 and CDR2 (germline): LGHDT, YNNKEL (reference sequence). The CDR3 is CASSQDPDRVETQYF. The CDR3 DNA reads as TGTGCCAGCAGCCAAGATCCCGACAGGGTGGAGACCCAGTACTTC.

This clonotype was seen only a few times. The chain employs TRBV20-1 and TRBJ2-7; 7 bases line up with TRBD1. The CDR3 is 14 residues long. V trimming: 4 bases; J trimming: 1 base; junction bases outside the gene matches: 7. Germline V gene sequence: CDR1 DFQATT, CDR2 SNEGSKA (reference sequence). The CDR3 sequence is CSATGQTGSYEQYF. CDR3 nucleotides: TGCAGTGCTACGGGACAGACCGGTTCCTACGAGCAGTACTTC.